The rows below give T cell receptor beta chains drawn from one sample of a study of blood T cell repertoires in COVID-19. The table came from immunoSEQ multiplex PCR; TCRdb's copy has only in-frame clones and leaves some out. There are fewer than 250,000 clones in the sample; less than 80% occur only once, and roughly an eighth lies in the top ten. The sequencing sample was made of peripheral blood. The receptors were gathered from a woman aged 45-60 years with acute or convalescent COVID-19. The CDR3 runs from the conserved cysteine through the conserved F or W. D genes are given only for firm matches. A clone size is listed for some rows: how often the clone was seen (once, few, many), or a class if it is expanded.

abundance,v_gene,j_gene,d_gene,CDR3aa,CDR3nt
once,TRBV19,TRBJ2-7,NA,CASSPTSGVGTYEQYF,TGTGCCAGTAGTCCGACATCCGGGGTAGGGACCTACGAGCAGTACTTC
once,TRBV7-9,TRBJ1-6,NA,CASSLGREGNSPLHF,TGTGCCAGCAGCTTAGGCAGGGAGGGAAATTCACCCCTCCACTTT
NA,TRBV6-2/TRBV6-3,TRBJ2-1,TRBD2,CASSRRGAGGPNEQFF,TGTGCCAGCAGCCGTCGCGGGGCGGGAGGGCCTAATGAGCAGTTCTTC
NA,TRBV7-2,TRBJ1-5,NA,CASSSQGPAQPQHF,TGTGCCAGCAGTTCCCAGGGCCCGGCTCAGCCCCAGCATTTT
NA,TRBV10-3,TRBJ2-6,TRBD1,CAIRSSGTGVSGANVLTF,TGTGCCATCAGGTCTTCCGGGACAGGGGTCTCTGGGGCCAACGTCCTGACTTTC
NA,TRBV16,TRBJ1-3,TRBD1,CASSQSGGQGNTIYF,TGTGCCAGCAGCCAATCCGGGGGACAGGGAAACACCATATATTTT
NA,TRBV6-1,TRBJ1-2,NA,CASSEPDTRNYGYTF,TGTGCCAGCAGTGAACCGGACACCCGGAACTATGGCTACACCTTC
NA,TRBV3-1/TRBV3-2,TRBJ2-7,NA,CASSQVRYEQYF,TGTGCCAGCAGCCAAGTCCGCTACGAGCAGTACTTC
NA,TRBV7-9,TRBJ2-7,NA,CASSLDPSSIYEQYF,TGTGCCAGCAGCTTAGATCCTAGTAGCATTTACGAGCAGTACTTC
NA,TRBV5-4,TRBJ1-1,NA,CASSLAWNTEAFF,TGTGCCAGCAGCTTGGCCTGGAACACTGAAGCTTTCTTT
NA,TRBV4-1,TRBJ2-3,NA,CASSQDGGGTDTQYF,TGCGCCAGCAGCCAAGATGGCGGGGGCACAGATACGCAGTATTTT
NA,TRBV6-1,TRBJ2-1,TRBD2,CASSALAGASRYNEQFF,TGTGCCAGCAGTGCCCTAGCGGGAGCCAGCAGGTACAATGAGCAGTTCTTC
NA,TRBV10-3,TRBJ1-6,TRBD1,CAISESSLGGNSPLHF,TGTGCCATCAGTGAGTCGTCTTTAGGGGGCAATTCACCCCTCCACTTT
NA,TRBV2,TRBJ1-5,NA,CASSEGKGGSNQPQHF,TGTGCCAGCAGTGAAGGGAAGGGAGGTAGCAATCAGCCCCAGCATTTT
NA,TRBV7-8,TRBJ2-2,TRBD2,CASSLASAGYSGELFF,TGTGCCAGCAGCTTAGCTTCAGCGGGGTACAGCGGGGAGCTGTTTTTT
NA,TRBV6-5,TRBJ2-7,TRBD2,CASTGTSGGAYEQYF,TGTGCCAGCACCGGGACTAGCGGGGGGGCTTACGAGCAGTACTTC
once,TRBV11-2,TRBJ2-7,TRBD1,CASSRLDRERREQYF,TGTGCCAGCAGCCGTCTAGACAGGGAGCGTCGCGAGCAGTACTTC
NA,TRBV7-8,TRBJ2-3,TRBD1,CASVPRTGEVADTQYF,TGTGCCAGCGTGCCGCGGACAGGGGAAGTCGCAGATACGCAGTATTTT